This is a list of T cell receptor beta chains from one sample in a study of blood T cell repertoires in COVID-19. Produced via immunoSEQ multiplex PCR; TCRdb's table is partial and in-frame only. Of 180,000 or so clones detected, roughly four fifths appear once; the ten largest clones hold roughly 6.9%. The material sequenced was peripheral blood. These receptors originate from a human donor with acute or convalescent COVID-19. The donor label of this sample is uncertain. CDR3s include the opening cysteine and the closing phenylalanine or tryptophan.

J: TRBJ2-1; V: TRBV7-9; CDR3: CASSLMGLAGVAGQFF
J: TRBJ2-5; V: TRBV28; CDR3: CASSDNSWPYQETQYF
J: TRBJ1-6; V: TRBV6-1; CDR3: CASSEGGQGNRPLHF
J: TRBJ2-5; V: TRBV7-6; CDR3: CASSLRSSGLQETQYF
J: TRBJ1-4; V: TRBV19; CDR3: CASSIAGINEKLFF
J: TRBJ2-7; V: TRBV7-2; CDR3: CASSFEGGVEQYF
J: TRBJ2-5; V: TRBV7-9; CDR3: CASSFNSQETQYF
J: TRBJ2-1; V: TRBV14; CDR3: CASSQESGRGQVNNEQFF
J: TRBJ2-7; V: TRBV29-1; CDR3: CSVDRVGEQYF
J: TRBJ1-2; V: TRBV11-2; CDR3: CASSLRAGRTGLYGYTF
J: TRBJ1-1; V: TRBV28; CDR3: CASSWAGAGLNTEAFF
J: TRBJ1-5; V: TRBV28; CDR3: CASSFGINQPQHF
J: TRBJ1-1; V: TRBV29-1; CDR3: CSVVIPGTEAFF
J: TRBJ1-2; V: TRBV6-6; CDR3: CASRMGGGSGYTF
J: TRBJ2-7; V: TRBV15; CDR3: CATSSPRGLNEQYF
J: TRBJ2-1; V: TRBV19; CDR3: CASSLQGAIFGEQFF
J: TRBJ2-5; V: TRBV7-9; CDR3: CASSLIRRGAETQYF
J: TRBJ1-5; V: TRBV30; CDR3: CAWSVRNRGVNQPQHF
J: TRBJ1-1; V: TRBV14; CDR3: CASSQGTANTEAFF
J: TRBJ2-3; V: TRBV11-2; CDR3: CASSPTGRFSTDTQYF
J: TRBJ1-1; V: TRBV5-1; CDR3: CASSSGVLDTEAFF
J: TRBJ2-7; V: TRBV4-2; CDR3: CASSQVIAGGAYEQYF
J: TRBJ1-1; V: TRBV24-1; CDR3: CATSDSRQGNTEAFF
J: TRBJ2-3; V: TRBV7-9; CDR3: CASSFGGGRTDTQYF
J: TRBJ2-1; V: TRBV6-5; CDR3: CASVVSRDNEQFF
J: TRBJ2-6; V: TRBV9; CDR3: CASTQQGAFGANVLTF
J: TRBJ1-1; V: TRBV19; CDR3: CASSSGQGSTEAFF